Listed below are T cell receptor beta chains from one sample, sequenced in a study of cytotoxic CD8 clonotypes in ibrutinib-treated CLL. The table came from immunoSEQ multiplex PCR; TCRdb's copy has only in-frame clones and leaves some out. The table lists about 140,000 clones, about 80% of them singletons. Sequenced material: PBMCs, taken after 12 months of ibrutinib treatment. The source of these receptors is a human donor with chronic lymphocytic leukemia. CDR3s include the opening cysteine and the closing phenylalanine or tryptophan. Each record gives: clone size, D gene, J gene, V gene, CDR3 DNA, CDR3 protein. D genes are given only for firm matches. The size of a clone is reported for some rows only, either as once, few or many, or as a class for expanded clones.

clone size: once; D gene: -; J gene: TRBJ2-2; V gene: TRBV5-6; CDR3 DNA: TGTGCCAGCAGCTTTATGGAGACAGTGGGCGGGGAGCTGTTTTTT; CDR3 protein: CASSFMETVGGELFF
clone size: -; D gene: -; J gene: TRBJ2-7; V gene: TRBV5-4; CDR3 DNA: TGTGCCAGCAGCTATACAGGGACATCCTACGAGCAGTACTTC; CDR3 protein: CASSYTGTSYEQYF
clone size: -; D gene: -; J gene: TRBJ1-4; V gene: TRBV18; CDR3 DNA: TGTGCCAGCTCACTCCAGGGGGAAAAACTGTTTTTT; CDR3 protein: CASSLQGEKLFF
clone size: -; D gene: TRBD1; J gene: TRBJ1-5; V gene: TRBV6-5; CDR3 DNA: TGTGCCAGCAGTTCGACAGGGTTGGGGATTCAGCCCCAGCATTTT; CDR3 protein: CASSSTGLGIQPQHF
clone size: -; D gene: -; J gene: TRBJ1-3; V gene: TRBV19; CDR3 DNA: TGTGCCAGTAGTATTTTAACAGGGAGTGGAAACACCATATATTTT; CDR3 protein: CASSILTGSGNTIYF
clone size: -; D gene: TRBD2; J gene: TRBJ2-3; V gene: TRBV7-3; CDR3 DNA: TGTGCCAGCAGCTTAAATCCGTTAGGGACTAGCGGGAGAATGAGCACAGATACGCAGTATTTT; CDR3 protein: CASSLNPLGTSGRMSTDTQYF
clone size: once; D gene: -; J gene: TRBJ2-3; V gene: TRBV9; CDR3 DNA: TGTGCCAGCAGCGTAGAAGTACAGGGTAGCACAGATACGCAGTATTTT; CDR3 protein: CASSVEVQGSTDTQYF
clone size: few; D gene: TRBD1; J gene: TRBJ1-5; V gene: TRBV9; CDR3 DNA: TGTGCCAGCAGCGTAGAAGGGGGCGGTCAGCCCCAGCATTTT; CDR3 protein: CASSVEGGGQPQHF
clone size: -; D gene: -; J gene: TRBJ2-5; V gene: TRBV11-2; CDR3 DNA: TGTGCCAGCAGCTTAGATTTTGGGGACGAGACCCAGTACTTC; CDR3 protein: CASSLDFGDETQYF
clone size: -; D gene: -; J gene: TRBJ2-3; V gene: TRBV18; CDR3 DNA: TGTGCCAGCTCACCACCGAATCATAGAGCAGATACGCAGTATTTT; CDR3 protein: CASSPPNHRADTQYF